Listed here are 11 T cell receptor beta chains from one sample, sequenced in a study of blood T cell repertoires in COVID-19. Sequencing was performed with immunoSEQ multiplex PCR; in TCRdb, only in-frame clones are kept and a portion is missing. The data show about 75,000 clones, about nine tenths seen once. The sequenced material came from peripheral blood. The origin of the receptors is a human donor in a cohort sampled during active COVID-19.

The V and J genes are TRBV7-2 and TRBJ2-7; 7 bases line up with TRBD2. This CDR3 is built from 14 residues. Unmatched junction bases numbered 8, after V lost 9 bases and J lost 0 bases. Germline V gene lookup returns CDR1 SGHTA and CDR2 FQGNSA. DNA of the CDR3: TGTGCCAGTAGCCGCGGGGGTTCCTCCTACGAGCAGTACTTC. Amino acids: CASSRGGSSYEQYF. The full variable domain, completed using reference TRBV7-2 and TRBJ2-7, is GAGVSQSPSNKVTEKGKDVELRCDPISGHTALYWYRQSLGQGLEFLIYFQGNSAPDKSGLPSDRFSAERTGGSVSTLTIQRTQQEDSAVYLCASSRGGSSYEQYFGPGTRLTVT.

J is TRBJ2-5 and V is TRBV7-9, with 9 bases aligning to TRBD1. Unmatched junction bases numbered 7, after V lost 6 bases and J lost 2 bases. The CDR3 has 15 residues. Germline loops: CDR1 SEHNR, CDR2 FQNEAQ (reference sequence). The CDR3: CASSVIGTGQETQYF. CDR3 bases: TGTGCCAGCAGTGTAATCGGGACAGGGCAAGAGACCCAGTACTTC.

The chain joins TRBV27 to TRBJ1-6; the match to TRBD1 covers 11 bases. Unmatched junction bases numbered 7, after V lost 3 bases and J lost 9 bases. Germline V gene sequence: CDR1 MNHEY, CDR2 SMNVEV (reference sequence). There are 16 residues in the CDR3. Written as DNA, the CDR3 is TGTGCCAGCAGTTTGTTGGACAGGGGGCGAAGTTCACCCCTCCACTTT. Translated, it gives CASSLLDRGRSSPLHF.

The chain has TRBV15 and TRBJ2-7; perhaps TRBD1 as D (6 bases). V was clipped by 4 bases and J by 0 bases, with 13 bases between them. This CDR3 contains 15 residues. CDR1 and CDR2 (germline): LNHNV, YYDKDF (reference sequence). The CDR3 spells CATSIGTTTSYEQYF. In DNA form, the CDR3 reads TGTGCCACCAGCATTGGGACAACCACCTCCTACGAGCAGTACTTC. The full variable domain, its missing parts supplied by reference TRBV15 and TRBJ2-7, is DAMVIQNPRYQVTQFGKPVTLSCSQTLNHNVMYWYQQKSSQAPKLLFHYYDKDFNNEADTPDNFQSRRPNTSFCFLDIRSPGLGDTAMYLCATSIGTTTSYEQYFGPGTRLTVT.

The gene calls are TRBV6-2 or TRBV6-3 and TRBJ2-2; D might be TRBD1 (6 bases). The germline CDR1 and CDR2 sequences are MNHEY and SVGEGT. This CDR3 contains 15 residues. V lost 6 bases to trimming and J lost 1 base, with 12 bases between them. The CDR3 DNA sequence: TGTGCCAGCAGCGTAACAGGGCTGAACACCGGGGAGCTGTTTTTT. Residues: CASSVTGLNTGELFF.

V is TRBV11-2 and J is TRBJ2-7; D is perhaps TRBD2 (5 bases). Trimming cost V 0 bases and J 4 bases, with 13 bases left between them. This CDR3 has 15 residues. From germline, CDR1 is SGHAT and CDR2 FQNNGV. The CDR3 nucleotides are TGTGCCAGCAGCTTAGAGTTGGGAGAGATTTACGAGCAGTACTTC. Protein product: CASSLELGEIYEQYF.

The chain employs TRBV7-9 and TRBJ1-1, with TRBD1 identical over 7 bases. This CDR3 contains 18 residues. CDR1 is SEHNR, CDR2 FQNEAQ, per germline (reference sequence). V dropped 2 bases and J dropped 2; count of bases not matched to a gene: 14. The CDR3 region is CASSLKSPPGTANTEAFF. In DNA form, the CDR3 reads TGTGCCAGCAGCTTAAAATCCCCTCCCGGGACAGCTAACACTGAAGCTTTCTTT.

The chain carries TRBV19 and TRBJ2-6; a weak D match, TRBD1 (6 bases). V gave up 5 bases and J gave up 1 base, with 27 bases separating them. Germline assignment: CDR1 LNHDA and CDR2 SQIVND (reference sequence). The CDR3 consists of 21 residues. The CDR3 region is CASSSRGGRGGPGSGANVLTF. The CDR3 DNA reads as TGTGCCAGTAGTTCCAGAGGTGGGAGAGGGGGTCCTGGGTCTGGGGCCAACGTCCTGACTTTC.

The chain links TRBV4-3 to TRBJ2-5; maybe TRBD1 (5 bases). V was cut by 3 bases and J by 2 bases, with 13 bases left in between. From germline, CDR1 is LGHNA and CDR2 YSLEER. The CDR3 spans 15 residues. The CDR3 is CASSQDNRYQETQYF. The CDR3 bases are TGCGCCAGCAGCCAGGACAACAGGTATCAAGAGACCCAGTACTTC.

The rearrangement joins TRBV27 to TRBJ1-1; tentative D call: TRBD1 (5 bases). V lost 3 bases and J lost 1, with 9 bases in between. Germline loops: CDR1 MNHEY, CDR2 SMNVEV (reference sequence). CDR3 length equals 14 residues. DNA of the CDR3: TGTGCCAGCAGTTTTTCGGACACGAACACTGAAGCTTTCTTT. Its protein is CASSFSDTNTEAFF.

The CDR3 here is CASSIADRTGYEQYF. Here the CDR3 DNA reads TGTGCCAGTAGTATCGCTGATAGGACAGGCTACGAGCAGTACTTC. This sequence joins TRBV19 and TRBJ2-7; 7 bases match TRBD1. The CDR3 is made up of 15 amino acids. The junction had 8 bases not matched to a gene; V was cut back by 3 bases and J by 3 bases. CDR1 LNHDA and CDR2 SQIVND come from the germline V gene (reference sequence). The variable domain in full, completed from reference TRBV19 and TRBJ2-7, reads DGGITQSPKYLFRKEGQNVTLSCEQNLNHDAMYWYRQDPGQGLRLIYYSQIVNDFQKGDIAEGYSVSREKKESFPLTVTSAQKNPTAFYLCASSIADRTGYEQYFGPGTRLTVT.